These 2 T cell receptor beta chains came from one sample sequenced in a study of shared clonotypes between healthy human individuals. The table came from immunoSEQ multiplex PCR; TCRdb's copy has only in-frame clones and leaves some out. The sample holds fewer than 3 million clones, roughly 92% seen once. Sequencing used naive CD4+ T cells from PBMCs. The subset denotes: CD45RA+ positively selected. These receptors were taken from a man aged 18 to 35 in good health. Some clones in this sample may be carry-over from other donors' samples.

The CDR3 loop is CAWSAPNEQFF. The DNA of the CDR3 is TGTGCCTGGAGCGCCCCAAATGAGCAGTTCTTC. The rearrangement joins TRBV30 to TRBJ2-1; D gene unclear. Trimming removed 3 bases from V and 7 bases from J, with 7 bases in between. The germline gives CDR1 GTSNPN, CDR2 SVGIG (reference sequence). The CDR3 is made up of 11 amino acids.

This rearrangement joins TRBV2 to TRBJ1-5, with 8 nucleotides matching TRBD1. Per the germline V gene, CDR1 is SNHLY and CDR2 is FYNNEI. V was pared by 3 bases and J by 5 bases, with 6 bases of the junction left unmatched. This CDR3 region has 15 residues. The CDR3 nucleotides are TGTGCCAGCAGTGAGGACGGACAGGGCTATCAGCCCCAGCATTTT. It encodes CASSEDGQGYQPQHF.